This TCR beta chain originates from a study of a mutant IDH1 vaccine in newly diagnosed glioma. Study background: The first vaccination came 4-6 weeks after radiotherapy alone, or with temozolomide cycles. Patients' prior therapy spanned radiotherapy, temozolomide, or both; most underwent both.

A word on this clone: What it binds is not known.

The CDR3 length is 15 residues. Deletions cut 0 bases from V and 4 bases from J, with 12 bases between. Germline V gives CDR1 SGHVS, CDR2 FQNEAQ. Time point meaning: week 35, safety follow-up. In the vaccine, a single dose held 300 ug of the mutant IDH1 20-mer peptide, along with topical imiquimod. During weeks 1, 3, 5, 7, 11, 15, 19 and 23, patients received eight vaccinations. Here immunoSEQ multiplex PCR was the method, and the copy in TCRdb shows in-frame clones only, minus some. Of fewer than 90,000 clones in the sample, approximately 84% were seen once. The sample here was PBMCs, taken from a glioma patient whose treatment included an IDH1 peptide vaccine. V gene TRBV7-8 combines with J gene TRBJ1-2; weak D call: TRBD1 (6 bases). This receptor was identified in a man younger than 35 with glioma. This chain's CDR3 is CASSLAQGTLYGYTF. The CDR3 nucleotides are TGTGCCAGCAGCTTAGCGCAGGGGACTCTCTATGGCTACACCTTC. Full variable domain (missing parts from reference TRBV7-8 and TRBJ1-2): GAGVSQSPRYKVAKRGQDVALRCDPISGHVSLFWYQQALGQGPEFLTYFQNEAQLDKSGLPSDRFFAERPEGSVSTLKIQRTQQEDSAVYLCASSLAQGTLYGYTFGSGTRLTVV.